The clone carrying this T cell receptor (beta chain) has more than one count but fewer than ten. Authors' analysis steps: For nucleated cells, counts were estimated from reference gene primer amplification. Only in-frame clones appear in the TCRdb table, and some are missing; sequencing was by immunoSEQ multiplex PCR. V, J and clone size derive from that table, while D and trimming were established from the DNA sequence. Of roughly 200,000 clones in the sample, approximately 84% were seen once. Trimming took 4 bases from V and 0 from J, leaving 11 bases between them. The CDR3 loop spans 16 amino acids. The germline gives CDR1 SGHDT, CDR2 YYEEEE. The sample belongs to a study of blood T cell repertoires in COVID-19. Turning to the study itself: The study drew acute and convalescent COVID-19 samples from the United States, Italy and Spain.

The V and J genes are TRBV5-6 and TRBJ1-6; unclear D gene. The TCR comes from a woman in her seventies with active or convalescent COVID-19. The specimen was peripheral blood. The CDR3 here is CASSPEASSYNSPLHF. In nucleotides, the CDR3 is TGTGCCAGCAGCCCCGAGGCGAGCTCCTATAATTCACCCCTCCACTTT.